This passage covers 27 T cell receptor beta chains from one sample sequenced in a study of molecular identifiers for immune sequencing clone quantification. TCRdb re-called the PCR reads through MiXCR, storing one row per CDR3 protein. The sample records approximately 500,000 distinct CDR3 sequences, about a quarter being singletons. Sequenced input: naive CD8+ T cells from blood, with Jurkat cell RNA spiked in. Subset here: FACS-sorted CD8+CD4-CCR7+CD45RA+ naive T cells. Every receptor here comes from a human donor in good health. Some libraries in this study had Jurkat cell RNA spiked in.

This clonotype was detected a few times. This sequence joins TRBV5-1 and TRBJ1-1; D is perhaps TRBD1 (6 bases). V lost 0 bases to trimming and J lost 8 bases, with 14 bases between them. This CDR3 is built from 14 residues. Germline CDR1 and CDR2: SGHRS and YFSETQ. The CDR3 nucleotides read TGCGCCAGCAGCTTGGTAGGCGGACAGAGAGAAGCTTTCTTT. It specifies CASSLVGGQREAFF. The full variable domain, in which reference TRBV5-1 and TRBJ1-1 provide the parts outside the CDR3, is KAGVTQTPRYLIKTRGQQVTLSCSPISGHRSVSWYQQTPGQGLQFLFEYFSETQRNKGNFPGRFSGRQFSNSRSEMNVSTLELGDSALYLCASSLVGGQREAFFGQGTRLTVV.

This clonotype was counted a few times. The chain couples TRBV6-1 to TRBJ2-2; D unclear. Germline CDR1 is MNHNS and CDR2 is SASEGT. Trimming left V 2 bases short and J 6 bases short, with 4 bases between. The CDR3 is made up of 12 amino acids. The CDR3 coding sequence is TGTGCCAGCAGTGAATGGGCCGGGGAGCTGTTTTTT. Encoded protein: CASSEWAGELFF.

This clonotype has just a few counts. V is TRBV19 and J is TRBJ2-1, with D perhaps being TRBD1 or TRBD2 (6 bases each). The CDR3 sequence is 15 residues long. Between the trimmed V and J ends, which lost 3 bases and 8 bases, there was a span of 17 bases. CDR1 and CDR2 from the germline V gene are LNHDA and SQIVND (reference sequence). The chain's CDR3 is CASSIWNREAYEQFF. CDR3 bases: TGTGCCAGTAGTATTTGGAACAGGGAGGCGTATGAGCAGTTCTTC.

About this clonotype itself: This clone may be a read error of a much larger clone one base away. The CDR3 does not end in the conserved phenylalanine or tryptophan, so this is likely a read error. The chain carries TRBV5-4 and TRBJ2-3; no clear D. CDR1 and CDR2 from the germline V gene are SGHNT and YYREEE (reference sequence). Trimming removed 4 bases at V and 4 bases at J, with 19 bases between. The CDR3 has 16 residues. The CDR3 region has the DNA TGTGCCAGCAGCCCACCGGGCCCAACCGTATCAGATACGCAGTATCTT. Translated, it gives CASSPPGPTVSDTQYL.

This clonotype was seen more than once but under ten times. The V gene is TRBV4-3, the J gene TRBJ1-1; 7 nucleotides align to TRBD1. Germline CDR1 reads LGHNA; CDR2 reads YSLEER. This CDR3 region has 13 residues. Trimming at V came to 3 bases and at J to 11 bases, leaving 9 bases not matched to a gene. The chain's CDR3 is CASSQLQGREAFF. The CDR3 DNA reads TGCGCCAGCAGCCAGCTACAGGGGCGGGAGGCTTTCTTT.

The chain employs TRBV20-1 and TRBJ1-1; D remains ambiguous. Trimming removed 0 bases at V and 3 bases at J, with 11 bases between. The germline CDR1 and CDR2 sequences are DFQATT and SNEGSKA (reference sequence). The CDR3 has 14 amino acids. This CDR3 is CSARDRGSYTEAFF. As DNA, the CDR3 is TGCAGTGCTAGAGATCGGGGATCGTACACTGAAGCTTTCTTT.

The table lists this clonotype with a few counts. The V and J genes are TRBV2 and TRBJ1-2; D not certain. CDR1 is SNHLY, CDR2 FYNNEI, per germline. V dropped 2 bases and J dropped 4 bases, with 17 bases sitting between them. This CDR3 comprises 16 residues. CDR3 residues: CASSERWPASFYGYTF. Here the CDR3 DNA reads TGTGCCAGCAGTGAAAGGTGGCCAGCGAGTTTCTATGGCTACACCTTC.

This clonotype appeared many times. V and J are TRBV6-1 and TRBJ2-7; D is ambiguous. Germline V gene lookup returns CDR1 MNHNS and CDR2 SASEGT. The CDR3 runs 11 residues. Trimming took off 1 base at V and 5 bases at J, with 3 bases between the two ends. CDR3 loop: CASSEVHEQYF. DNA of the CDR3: TGTGCCAGCAGTGAAGTCCACGAGCAGTACTTC.

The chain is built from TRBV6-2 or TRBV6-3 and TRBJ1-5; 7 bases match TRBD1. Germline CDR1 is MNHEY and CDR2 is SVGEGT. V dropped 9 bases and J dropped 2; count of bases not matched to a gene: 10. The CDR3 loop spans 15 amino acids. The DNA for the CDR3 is TGTGCCAGTGGGGACAGCCCATGGGGCAATCAGCCCCAGCATTTT. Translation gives CASGDSPWGNQPQHF.

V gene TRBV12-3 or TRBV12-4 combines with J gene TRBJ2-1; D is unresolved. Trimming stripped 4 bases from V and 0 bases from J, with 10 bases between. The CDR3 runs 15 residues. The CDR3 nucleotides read TGTGCCAGCAGTTCCTCGGCGAGCTCCTACAATGAGCAGTTCTTC. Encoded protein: CASSSSASSYNEQFF.

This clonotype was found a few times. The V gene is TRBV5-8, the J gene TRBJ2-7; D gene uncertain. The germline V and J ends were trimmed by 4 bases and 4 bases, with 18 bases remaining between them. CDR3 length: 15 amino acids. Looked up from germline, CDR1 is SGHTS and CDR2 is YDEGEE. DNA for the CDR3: TGTGCCAGCAGCAAACCTCCGCACCGCGAGTACGAGCAGTACTTC. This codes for CASSKPPHREYEQYF. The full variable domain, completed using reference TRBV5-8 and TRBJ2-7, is EAGVTQSPTHLIKTRGQQATLRCSPISGHTSVYWYQQALGLGLQFLLWYDEGEERNRGNFPPRFSGRQFPNYSSELNVNALELEDSALYLCASSKPPHREYEQYFGPGTRLTVT.

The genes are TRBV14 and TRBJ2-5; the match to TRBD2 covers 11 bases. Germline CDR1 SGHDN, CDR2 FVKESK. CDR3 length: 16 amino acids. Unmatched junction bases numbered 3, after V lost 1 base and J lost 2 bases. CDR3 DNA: TGTGCCAGCAGCCAAGCCAGACTAGCGGGGCAAGAGACCCAGTACTTC. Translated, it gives CASSQARLAGQETQYF.

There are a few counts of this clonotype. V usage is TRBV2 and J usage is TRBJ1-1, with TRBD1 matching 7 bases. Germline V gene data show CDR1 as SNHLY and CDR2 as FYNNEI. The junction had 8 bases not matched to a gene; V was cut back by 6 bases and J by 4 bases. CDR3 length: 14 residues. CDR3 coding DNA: TGTGCCAGCAGGCCAGGGCCAGGGGGCACTGAAGCTTTCTTT. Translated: CASRPGPGGTEAFF.

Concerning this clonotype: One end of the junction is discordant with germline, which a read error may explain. CDR3 sequence (DNA): TGTGCCAGCAGCTTGGCGGGGACGGCCCAAGAGACCCGGTACTTC. This sequence encodes CASSLAGTAQETRYF. This chain links TRBV5-3 with TRBJ2-5; a possible D gene is TRBD2 (6 bases). TRBV5-3 is an open reading frame whose function is uncertain. CDR3 length: 15 residues.

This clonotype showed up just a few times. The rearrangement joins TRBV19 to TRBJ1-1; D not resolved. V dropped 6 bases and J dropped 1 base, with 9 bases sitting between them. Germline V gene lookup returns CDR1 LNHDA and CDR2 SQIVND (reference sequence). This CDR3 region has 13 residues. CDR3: CASRGDGNTEAFF. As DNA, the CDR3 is TGTGCCAGTAGGGGTGACGGGAACACTGAAGCTTTCTTT.

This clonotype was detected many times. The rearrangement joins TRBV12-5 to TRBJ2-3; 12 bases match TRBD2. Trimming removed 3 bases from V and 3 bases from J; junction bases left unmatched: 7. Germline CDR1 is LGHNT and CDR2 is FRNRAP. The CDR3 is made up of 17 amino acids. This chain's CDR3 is CASGFGLAGRQTDTQYF. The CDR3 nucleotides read TGTGCTAGTGGTTTCGGACTAGCGGGAAGGCAGACAGATACGCAGTATTTT.

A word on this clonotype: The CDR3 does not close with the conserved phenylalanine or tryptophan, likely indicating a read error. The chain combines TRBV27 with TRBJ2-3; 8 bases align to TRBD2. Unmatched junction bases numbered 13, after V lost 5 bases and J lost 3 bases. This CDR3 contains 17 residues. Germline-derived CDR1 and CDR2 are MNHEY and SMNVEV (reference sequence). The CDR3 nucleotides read TGTGCCAGCAGTAAACAACGGGTAGCGGGAATTACAGATACGCAGTATTCT. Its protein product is CASSKQRVAGITDTQYS.

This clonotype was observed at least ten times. The CDR3 sequence: CSVDLWGTGELFF. The CDR3 DNA is TGCAGCGTCGACCTTTGGGGCACCGGGGAGCTGTTTTTT. This chain uses TRBV29-1 with TRBJ2-2; D uncertain. CDR1 and CDR2 (germline): SQVTM, ANQGSEA. The V end lost 6 bases, the J end lost 4 bases, and 12 bases lay between the germline ends. This CDR3 comprises 13 residues.

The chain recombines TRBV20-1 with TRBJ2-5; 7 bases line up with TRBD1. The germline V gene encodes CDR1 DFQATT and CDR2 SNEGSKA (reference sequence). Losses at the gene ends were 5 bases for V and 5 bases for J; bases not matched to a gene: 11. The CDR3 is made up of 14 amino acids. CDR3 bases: TGCAGTGCTCCCCGAGGGGACAGATATGAGACCCAGTACTTC. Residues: CSAPRGDRYETQYF.

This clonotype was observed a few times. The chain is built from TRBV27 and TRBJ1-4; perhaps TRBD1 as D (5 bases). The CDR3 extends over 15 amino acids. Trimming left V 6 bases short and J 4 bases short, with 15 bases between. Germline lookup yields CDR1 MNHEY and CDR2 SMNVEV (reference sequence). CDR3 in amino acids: CASRRLGDFNEKLFF. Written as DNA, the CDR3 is TGTGCCAGCAGGAGACTGGGGGATTTTAATGAAAAACTGTTTTTT. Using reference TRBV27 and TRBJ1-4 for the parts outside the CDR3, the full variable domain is EAQVTQNPRYLITVTGKKLTVTCSQNMNHEYMSWYRQDPGLGLRQIYYSMNVEVTDKGDVPEGYKVSRKEKRNFPLILESPSPNQTSLYFCASRRLGDFNEKLFFGSGTQLSVL.

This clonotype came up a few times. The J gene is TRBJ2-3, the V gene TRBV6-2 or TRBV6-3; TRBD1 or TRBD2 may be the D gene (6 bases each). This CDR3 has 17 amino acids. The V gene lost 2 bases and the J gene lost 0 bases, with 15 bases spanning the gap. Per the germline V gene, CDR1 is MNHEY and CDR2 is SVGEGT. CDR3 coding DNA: TGTGCCAGCAGTTACGATGTCACGGGGGCCAGCACAGATACGCAGTATTTT. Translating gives CASSYDVTGASTDTQYF.

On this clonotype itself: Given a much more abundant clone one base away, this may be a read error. CDR3 residues: CASSFYTGTSGGATDTQYF. CDR3 nucleotides: TGTGCCAGCAGCTTTTATACCGGGACTAGCGGGGGGGCAACAGATACGCAGTATTTT. V usage is TRBV7-8 and J usage is TRBJ2-3; 16 bases match TRBD2. The CDR3 covers 19 residues. The V gene's germline CDR1 is SGHVS and CDR2 FQNEAQ. V was clipped by 3 bases and J by 3 bases; unmatched bases: 9.

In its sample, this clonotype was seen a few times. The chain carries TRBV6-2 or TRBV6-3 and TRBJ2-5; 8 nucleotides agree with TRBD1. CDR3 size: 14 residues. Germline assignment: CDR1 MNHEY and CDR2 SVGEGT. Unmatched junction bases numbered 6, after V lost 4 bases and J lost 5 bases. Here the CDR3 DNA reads TGTGCCAGCAGTTTTGTCTCAGGGGGCGAGACCCAGTACTTC. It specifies CASSFVSGGETQYF.

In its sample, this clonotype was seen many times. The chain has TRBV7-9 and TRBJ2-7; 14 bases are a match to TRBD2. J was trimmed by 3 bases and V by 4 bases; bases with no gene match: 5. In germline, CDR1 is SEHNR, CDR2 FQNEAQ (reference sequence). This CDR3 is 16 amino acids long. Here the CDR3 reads CASSSGTSGGHYEQYF. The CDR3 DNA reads TGTGCCAGCAGCTCCGGGACTAGCGGGGGCCACTACGAGCAGTACTTC.

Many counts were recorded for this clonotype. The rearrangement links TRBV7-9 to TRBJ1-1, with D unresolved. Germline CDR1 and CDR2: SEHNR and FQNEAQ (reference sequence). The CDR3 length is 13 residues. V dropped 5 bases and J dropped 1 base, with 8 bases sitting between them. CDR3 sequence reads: CASSNDPNTEAFF. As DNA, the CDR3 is TGTGCCAGCAGCAACGACCCGAACACTGAAGCTTTCTTT.

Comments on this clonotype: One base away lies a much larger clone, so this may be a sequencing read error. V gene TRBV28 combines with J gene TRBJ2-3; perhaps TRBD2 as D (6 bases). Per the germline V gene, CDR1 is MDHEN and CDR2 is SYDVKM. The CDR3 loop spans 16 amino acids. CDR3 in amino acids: CACSFIPSRDQDTQYF. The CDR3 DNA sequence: TGTGCCTGCAGTTTTATTCCTTCGCGGGATCAAGATACGCAGTATTTT.

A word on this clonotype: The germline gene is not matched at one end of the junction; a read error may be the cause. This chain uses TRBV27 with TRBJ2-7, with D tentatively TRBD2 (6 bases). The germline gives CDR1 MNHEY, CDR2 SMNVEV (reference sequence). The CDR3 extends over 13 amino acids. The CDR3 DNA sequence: TGTGCCAGCAGTCCGGGGGTCTGGCACGAGCAGCACTTC. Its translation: CASSPGVWHEQHF.